The entry that follows covers one T cell receptor (beta chain) sequence. Its binding antigen is unknown. Base qualities are not recorded, but no much larger clone differs from it by a single base. The data originate from a study of OX40 agonist ivuxolimab in advanced cancers. About the study as a whole: Ivuxolimab was a fully human IgG2 agonistic monoclonal antibody targeting the costimulatory receptor OX40 (CD134). Intravenous ivuxolimab was administered to patients every 2 weeks at six dose levels: 0.01, 0.1, 0.3, 1.5, 3 and 10 mg/kg. Of the approximately 50 patients in dose escalation, about 20 had hepatocellular carcinoma, about 15 had melanoma, 9 had renal cell carcinoma and 9 had head and neck cancer. The dose-escalation cohort was roughly 83% male with a mean age of 60 years, ranging from about 20 to 85. Prior anti-PD-1, anti-PD-L1 or anti-CTLA-4 therapy was permitted, and 30% to 45% of dose-escalation patients had received checkpoint inhibitors. Three dose-escalation patients achieved partial responses, one with hepatocellular carcinoma and two with cutaneous melanoma. Peripheral TCRbeta sequencing aimed to test whether ivuxolimab altered TCR sequence diversity and caused clonal T-cell expansion. The paper covers the monotherapy dose-escalation part of the phase I ivuxolimab trial, which included N of about 50 patients. Points the paper makes about the study in general: At doses of 0.1 to 3.0 mg/kg, clonal expansion of both CD4+ and CD8+ T cells in blood was seen between baseline and week 6. Low levels of normalized T-cell clonal expansion were also seen in some patients who did not respond. Which antigens the clonally expanded peripheral T cells were specific for was not determined. After ivuxolimab, expanded clones were on average more numerous among CD8+ T cells than among CD4+ T cells. In the 0.1-3.0 mg/kg groups, partial responders were among the patients with the lowest normalized peripheral clonal expansion, particularly in CD8+ T cells.

V sheds 3 bases and J sheds 3 bases, leaving 14 bases between their ends. Spanning cysteine to phenylalanine, the CDR3 consists of 15 amino acids. Left in the record is the CDR3 DNA by itself, 45 bases read in frame from the first base. As encoded in the germline V gene, CDR1 is MDHEN while CDR2 is SYDVKM. For sequencing of the TCRbeta CDR3 region, genomic DNA was extracted from the sorted cells. The immunoSEQ Assay was used to sequence the TCRbeta CDR3 regions. Drawn from immuneACCESS, this table holds only the in-frame rearrangements with V and J called that TCRdb kept. Clones are partly lost; checked studies trace under half to an unresolved V gene and leave the rest unexplained. In all, the sample holds just under 65,000 clones, and approximately 85% of those were seen once. The ten biggest clones cover around 9.8% of the sample. The trial excluded patients who had a history of autoimmune disease or who were on systemic immunosuppression. In every dose cohort, peripheral blood was drawn for TCR sequencing at baseline, cycle 4 day 1, and cycle 7 day 1. The samples were drawn from a first-in-human, open-label, multicenter phase I dose-escalation trial of ivuxolimab. Adults with locally advanced or metastatic melanoma, renal cell carcinoma, hepatocellular carcinoma or head and neck squamous cell carcinoma were enrolled in the trial. CD4+ and CD8+ T cells were sorted separately from peripheral blood before TCR sequencing.

The chain couples TRBV28 to TRBJ2-5, with the D gene too uncertain to name. This clonotype was obtained from an adult with an advanced solid tumor such as melanoma, head and neck, liver or kidney cancer. The sequenced sample was CD4+ or CD8+ T cells sorted from blood, obtained in a trial of the OX40 agonist ivuxolimab. The CDR3 sequence is CASSFKFRAEETQYF. The base sequence is TGTGCCAGCAGTTTCAAGTTCCGGGCGGAAGAGACCCAGTACTTC.